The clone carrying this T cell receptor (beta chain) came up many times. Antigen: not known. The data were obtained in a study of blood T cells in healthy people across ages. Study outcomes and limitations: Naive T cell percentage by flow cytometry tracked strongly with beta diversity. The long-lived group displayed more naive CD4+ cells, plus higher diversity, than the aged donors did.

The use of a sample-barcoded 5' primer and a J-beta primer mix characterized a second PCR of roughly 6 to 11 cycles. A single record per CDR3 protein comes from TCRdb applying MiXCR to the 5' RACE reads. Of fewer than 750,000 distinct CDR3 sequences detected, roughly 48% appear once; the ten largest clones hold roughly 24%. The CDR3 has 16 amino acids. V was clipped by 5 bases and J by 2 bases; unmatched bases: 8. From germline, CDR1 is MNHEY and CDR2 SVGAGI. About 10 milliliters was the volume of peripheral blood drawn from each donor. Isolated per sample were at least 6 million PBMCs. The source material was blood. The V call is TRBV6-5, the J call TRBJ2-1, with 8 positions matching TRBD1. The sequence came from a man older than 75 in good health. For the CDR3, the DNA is TGTGCCAGCAGTCGACGATTACAGGGGGCCTACAATGAGCAGTTCTTC. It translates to CASSRRLQGAYNEQFF.